The clone carrying this T cell receptor (beta chain) has only a few counts. As yet, its antigen is unknown. The record originates from a study of human T cells and chemical hapten exposure. MiXCR, applied by TCRdb to the RACE reads, yields one record per CDR3 protein. Of about 54,000 distinct CDR3 sequences listed, 9.5% to 10% were seen once; the top ten hold 1.5% to 2%. CDR1 is SGHAT, CDR2 FQNNGV, per germline. There are 15 residues in the CDR3. V was pared by 5 bases and J by 0 bases, with 1 base of the junction left unmatched. The time point here: patch test 2, 6 weeks after DPC sensitization. Treatment given: therapeutic diphenylcyclopropenone sensitization with weekly scalp DPC. Study findings and constraints: The number of TCRs above 1 in 1000 frequency did not change after DPC sensitization.

The sample was whole blood, taken in connection with sensitization to the hapten diphenylcyclopropenone (DPC). The chain couples TRBV11-2 to TRBJ2-2; 9 positions match TRBD2. This TCR was sampled from a woman aged 45-59 years with alopecia areata. Some clones in this sample may be carry-over from other donors' samples. CDR3 sequence (DNA): TGTGCCAGCAGCCGACTAGCGGCGAACACCGGGGAGCTGTTTTTT. Translation gives CASSRLAANTGELFF. The full variable domain, with the rest looked up from reference TRBV11-2 and TRBJ2-2, is EAGVAQSPRYKIIEKRQSVAFWCNPISGHATLYWYQQILGQGPKLLIQFQNNGVVDDSQLPKDRFSAERLKGVDSTLKIQPAKLEDSAVYLCASSRLAANTGELFFGEGSRLTVL.